What follows are 28 T cell receptor beta chains derived from one specimen sequenced in a study of identical twins. TCRdb re-called the 5' RACE reads with MiXCR, one entry per CDR3 protein. Here the sample spans about 570,000 distinct CDR3 sequences, 9.6% being singletons. These same records also appear under a second study, on yellow fever vaccine responses in identical twins.

Sequenced sample: PBMCs. The receptor source for this set is a young woman in good health.

This clonotype was seen only a few times. The chain couples TRBV6-5 to TRBJ1-2; no definite D call. Trimming cost V 6 bases and J 6 bases, with 11 bases left between them. The CDR3 covers 12 residues. Germline CDR1 MNHEY, CDR2 SVGAGI. The CDR3 loop is CASRDERDGYTF. CDR3 bases: TGTGCCAGCAGGGACGAGCGAGATGGCTACACCTTC.

In its sample, this clonotype was seen many times. This chain links TRBV9 with TRBJ2-2; D is unclear. The germline gives CDR1 SGDLS, CDR2 YYNGEE. This CDR3 has 12 amino acids. With 0 bases removed from V and 8 bases from J, the gap between germline ends came to 5 bases. The CDR3 spells CASSVVSGELFF. For the CDR3, the DNA is TGTGCCAGCAGCGTAGTATCAGGGGAGCTGTTTTTT.

The chain is built from TRBV29-1 and TRBJ1-2, with 7 positions matching TRBD1. Germline-derived CDR1 and CDR2 are SQVTM and ANQGSEA. Unmatched junction bases numbered 16, after V lost 7 bases and J lost 8 bases. The CDR3 contains 14 residues. This CDR3 is CSAPGTAASLGYTF. The CDR3 DNA reads TGCAGCGCACCCGGGACAGCGGCATCCCTAGGCTACACCTTC.

This clonotype has at least ten counts. This chain uses TRBV14 with TRBJ2-5; D may be TRBD1 (6 bases). The CDR3 spans 12 residues. Germline CDR1 and CDR2: SGHDN and FVKESK. V lost 4 bases and J 8 bases, leaving 11 bases between the germline ends. CDR3 protein: CASSPRGYTQYF. The CDR3 nucleotides read TGTGCCAGCAGCCCAAGGGGGTACACCCAGTACTTC.

There are many counts of this clonotype. The chain links TRBV29-1 to TRBJ2-7; D possibly corresponds to TRBD1 (5 bases). Between the trimmed V and J ends, which lost 4 bases and 3 bases, there was a span of 10 bases. CDR3 length: 12 amino acids. Germline CDR1 SQVTM, CDR2 ANQGSEA. The CDR3 protein is CSVVGQGYEQYF. The CDR3 nucleotides are TGCAGCGTTGTCGGCCAGGGCTACGAGCAGTACTTC.

The CDR3 region is CASSGTGFSNQPQHF. The CDR3, as DNA: TGTGCCAGCAGTGGGACAGGGTTCAGCAATCAGCCCCAGCATTTT. J is TRBJ1-5 and V is TRBV6-1; 8 bases agree with TRBD1. Germline CDR1 MNHNS, CDR2 SASEGT. Trimming took 4 bases from V and 1 from J; bases not matched to a gene: 3. The CDR3 has 15 amino acids.

This clonotype was detected ten times or more. The gene calls are TRBV4-3 and TRBJ2-2, with a tentative D call TRBD2 (6 bases). The CDR3 contains 14 residues. V was shortened by 3 bases and J by 7 bases, with 12 bases between the two germline ends. The V gene's germline CDR1 is LGHNA and CDR2 YSLEER. The CDR3 loop is CASSHASEVGELFF. CDR3 nucleotides: TGCGCCAGCAGCCACGCTAGCGAGGTCGGGGAGCTGTTTTTT.

This clonotype was observed a handful of times. The CDR3: CASNPQGGRISGANVLTF. CDR3 DNA sequence: TGTGCCAGCAACCCGCAGGGGGGTCGCATCTCTGGGGCCAACGTCCTGACTTTC. The gene calls are TRBV11-1 and TRBJ2-6, with D tentatively TRBD1 (7 bases). This CDR3 contains 18 residues. The germline V gene encodes CDR1 SGHAT and CDR2 FQDESV (reference sequence). V dropped 7 bases and J dropped 0 bases, with 19 bases sitting between them.

The table lists this clonotype with many counts. The chain couples TRBV12-3 or TRBV12-4 to TRBJ1-2; D remains unclear. Trimming removed 2 bases from V and 2 bases from J, with 3 bases in between. The CDR3 is 12 amino acids. CDR3 protein: CASSLNNYGYTF. CDR3 in DNA: TGTGCCAGCAGTTTAAACAACTATGGCTACACCTTC.

The table lists this clonotype with a few counts. V and J are TRBV20-1 and TRBJ1-3; the match to TRBD1 covers 9 bases. The germline CDR1 and CDR2 sequences are DFQATT and SNEGSKA (reference sequence). CDR3 length: 15 residues. The V and J ends lost 6 bases and 3 bases, in that order; junction bases with no gene match: 9. Here the CDR3 reads CSARDRAHYGNTIYF. CDR3 DNA sequence: TGCAGTGCAAGGGACAGGGCGCACTATGGAAACACCATATATTTT.

The sample holds a few counts of this clonotype. The CDR3 sequence: CASTSPAVGNQPQHF. The CDR3 DNA follows: TGTGCCAGCACCTCCCCGGCGGTGGGCAATCAGCCCCAGCATTTT. This chain links TRBV28 with TRBJ1-5; D is uncertain. V was pared by 7 bases and J by 2 bases, with 15 bases between. The CDR3 has 15 amino acids. Germline loops: CDR1 MDHEN, CDR2 SYDVKM.

This clonotype was detected ten times or more. In DNA form, the CDR3 reads TGCAGCGCTCTGAACCGGCGTGTCTCGCAGGTGACCTCTGAGCAGTTCTTC. Translated: CSALNRRVSQVTSEQFF. The V and J genes are TRBV29-1 and TRBJ2-1; no reliable D call. Germline lookup yields CDR1 SQVTM and CDR2 ANQGSEA. With 7 bases removed from V and 9 bases from J, the gap between germline ends came to 31 bases. CDR3 length: 17 amino acids.

The chain has TRBV6-4 and TRBJ2-7; D gene ambiguous. This CDR3 is built from 10 residues. Germline loops: CDR1 MRHNA, CDR2 SNTAGT. V lost 2 bases to trimming and J lost 9 bases, with 5 bases between them. Here the CDR3 reads CASSDGRQYF. The CDR3 DNA reads TGTGCCAGCAGTGACGGACGGCAGTACTTC.

A few counts support this clonotype. The chain is built from TRBV28 and TRBJ2-2; 16 positions agree with TRBD2. The CDR3 loop spans 19 amino acids. Germline assignment: CDR1 MDHEN and CDR2 SYDVKM. V lost 4 bases, J lost 5 bases, and 10 bases stayed unmatched. CDR3 in amino acids: CASSSASGTSGRGTGELFF. CDR3 in DNA: TGTGCCAGCAGTTCCGCATCCGGGACTAGCGGGAGGGGGACCGGGGAGCTGTTTTTT.

In this sample, this clonotype turned up many times. The V gene is TRBV15, the J gene TRBJ1-5; D is unresolved. This CDR3 spans 14 amino acids. Germline lookup yields CDR1 LNHNV and CDR2 YYDKDF (reference sequence). Trimming pared 1 base from V and 1 base from J, leaving 5 bases between. Written as DNA, the CDR3 is TGTGCCACCAGCAGAGGAGGGAGCAATCAGCCCCAGCATTTT. Protein product: CATSRGGSNQPQHF.

This clonotype was found many times. The rearrangement links TRBV10-3 to TRBJ2-5; D possibly matches TRBD1 or TRBD2 (6 bases each). CDR3 length: 14 residues. V lost 5 bases and J 2 bases, leaving 12 bases between the germline ends. The germline V gene encodes CDR1 ENHRY and CDR2 SYGVKD. In DNA, the CDR3 is TGTGCCATCAGTCAAAAGGGGGGACAAGAGACCCAGTACTTC. It specifies CAISQKGGQETQYF.

V and J are TRBV20-1 and TRBJ2-7; 8 bases line up with TRBD2. After removal of 0 bases from V and 2 bases from J, the junction contained 6 bases not matched to a gene. Germline lookup yields CDR1 DFQATT and CDR2 SNEGSKA (reference sequence). CDR3 length equals 15 residues. CDR3 region: CSARDLRLATYEQYF. The CDR3 nucleotides are TGCAGTGCTAGAGATCTGAGACTAGCGACCTACGAGCAGTACTTC.

This clonotype has ten or more counts. This chain connects TRBV28 to TRBJ2-7; the D is unclear. This CDR3 spans 15 amino acids. Trimming cost V 3 bases and J 0 bases, with 12 bases left between them. Germline loops: CDR1 MDHEN, CDR2 SYDVKM. CDR3: CASSFMRFYSYEQYF. CDR3 coding DNA: TGTGCCAGCAGTTTTATGAGATTTTACTCCTACGAGCAGTACTTC. Using reference TRBV28 and TRBJ2-7 for the parts outside the CDR3, the full variable domain is DVKVTQSSRYLVKRTGEKVFLECVQDMDHENMFWYRQDPGLGLRLIYFSYDVKMKEKGDIPEGYSVSREKKERFSLILESASTNQTSMYLCASSFMRFYSYEQYFGPGTRLTVT.

This chain connects TRBV6-2 or TRBV6-3 to TRBJ1-5, with D uncertain. Germline assignment: CDR1 MNHEY and CDR2 SVGEGT. V lost 11 bases, J lost 4 bases, and 9 bases lay in between. The CDR3 has 11 residues. CDR3 DNA: TGTGCCGGCGGGGTTAATCAGCCCCAGCATTTT. Protein sequence: CAGGVNQPQHF.

The V call is TRBV29-1, the J call TRBJ2-3; 8 bases are shared with TRBD1. The germline CDR1 and CDR2 sequences are SQVTM and ANQGSEA. The V and J ends lost 6 bases and 5 bases, in that order; junction bases with no gene match: 7. This CDR3 contains 13 residues. CDR3 sequence: CSVGRQGLDTQYF. In nucleotides, the CDR3 is TGCAGCGTGGGCCGACAGGGGTTAGATACGCAGTATTTT.

The chain is built from TRBV19 and TRBJ2-3, with unresolved D. The germline gives CDR1 LNHDA, CDR2 SQIVND (reference sequence). V was pared by 5 bases and J by 6 bases, with 18 bases between. The CDR3 length is 15 residues. The CDR3 bases are TGTGCCAGTAGTTCGGCTCGTCCCCGTAGTGATACGCAGTATTTT. Translation: CASSSARPRSDTQYF.

V is TRBV7-9 and J is TRBJ2-5; 8 bases map to TRBD1. The CDR3 has 13 residues. Trimming at V came to 9 bases and at J to 0 bases, leaving 3 bases not matched to a gene. Germline V gene data show CDR1 as SEHNR and CDR2 as FQNEAQ (reference sequence). CDR3 sequence (DNA): TGTGCCAGTGGGGACAGGTACCAAGAGACCCAGTACTTC. This gives the protein CASGDRYQETQYF.

The chain employs TRBV7-2 and TRBJ2-3, with D possibly called TRBD1 or TRBD2 (6 bases each). Trimming left V 5 bases short and J 1 base short, with 16 bases between. Germline lookup yields CDR1 SGHTA and CDR2 FQGNSA. CDR3 size: 16 residues. The chain's CDR3 is CASSPSWGARTDTQYF. DNA for the CDR3: TGTGCCAGCAGCCCTTCCTGGGGGGCCCGCACAGATACGCAGTATTTT.

This clonotype was seen repeatedly, ten times or more. V gene TRBV12-3 or TRBV12-4 combines with J gene TRBJ2-1, with D unclear. Trimming took off 3 bases at V and 13 bases at J, with 10 bases between the two ends. This CDR3 comprises 11 residues. The CDR3 coding sequence is TGTGCCAGCAGTTTTTCGGAGAAACAGTTCTTC. Its protein is CASSFSEKQFF.

The sample holds a few counts of this clonotype. V and J are TRBV11-1 and TRBJ2-5; 14 positions agree with TRBD2. This CDR3 contains 15 residues. The ends lost 6 bases at V and 10 bases at J; junction bases unmatched: 10. Germline V gives CDR1 SGHAT, CDR2 FQDESV (reference sequence). The chain's CDR3 is CASRPGTSGGLIQYF. DNA for the CDR3: TGTGCCAGCAGGCCCGGGACTAGCGGGGGCCTGATCCAGTACTTC.

The genes are TRBV24-1 and TRBJ2-1; D ambiguous. V dropped 0 bases and J dropped 7 bases, with 6 bases sitting between them. Germline CDR1 reads KGHDR; CDR2 reads SFDVKD. The CDR3 runs 13 residues. The CDR3 spells CATSDLVANEQFF. The CDR3 DNA reads as TGTGCCACCAGTGATTTGGTCGCGAATGAGCAGTTCTTC.

The gene calls are TRBV28 and TRBJ2-7; TRBD2 is a possible D gene (5 bases). The CDR3 consists of 13 residues. Germline loops: CDR1 MDHEN, CDR2 SYDVKM. V lost 2 bases and J 10 bases, leaving 15 bases between the germline ends. The CDR3 DNA reads as TGTGCCAGCAGTTTAGGAGGTTCAGCCTTACAGTACTTC. Residues: CASSLGGSALQYF.

This sequence joins TRBV7-2 and TRBJ2-1, with unresolved D. Trimming took 2 bases from V and 10 from J, leaving 12 bases between them. The CDR3 spans 13 residues. Per the germline V gene, CDR1 is SGHTA and CDR2 is FQGNSA. In DNA, the CDR3 is TGTGCCAGCAGCTTATTTGGAATACACGAGCAGTTCTTC. Protein: CASSLFGIHEQFF.